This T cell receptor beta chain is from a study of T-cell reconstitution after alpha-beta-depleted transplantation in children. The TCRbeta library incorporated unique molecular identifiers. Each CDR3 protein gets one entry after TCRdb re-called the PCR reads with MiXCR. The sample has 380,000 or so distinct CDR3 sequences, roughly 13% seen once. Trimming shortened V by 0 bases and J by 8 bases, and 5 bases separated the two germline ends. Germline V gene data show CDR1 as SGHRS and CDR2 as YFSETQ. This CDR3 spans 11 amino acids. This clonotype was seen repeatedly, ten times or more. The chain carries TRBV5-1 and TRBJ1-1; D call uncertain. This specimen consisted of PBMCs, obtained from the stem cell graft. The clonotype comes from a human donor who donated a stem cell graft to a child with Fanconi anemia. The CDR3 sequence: CASSLGREAFF. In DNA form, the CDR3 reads TGCGCCAGCAGCTTGGGGAGAGAAGCTTTCTTT.